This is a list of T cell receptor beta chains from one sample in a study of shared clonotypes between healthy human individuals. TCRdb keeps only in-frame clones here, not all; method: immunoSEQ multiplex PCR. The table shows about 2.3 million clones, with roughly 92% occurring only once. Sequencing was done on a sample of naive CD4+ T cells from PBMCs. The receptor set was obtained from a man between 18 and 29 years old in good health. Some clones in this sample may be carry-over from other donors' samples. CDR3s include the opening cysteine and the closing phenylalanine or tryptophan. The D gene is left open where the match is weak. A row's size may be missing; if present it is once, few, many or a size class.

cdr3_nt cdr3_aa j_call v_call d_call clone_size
TGCGCCAGCAGCTTGGCCGGGACAGGGGGCGAGCAGTACTTC CASSLAGTGGEQYF TRBJ2-7 TRBV5-1 TRBD1 -
TGTGCCAGCAGCTTAGAAAGACAGGGGTATCAGCCCCAGCATTTT CASSLERQGYQPQHF TRBJ1-5 TRBV7-2 TRBD1 -
TGTGCCAGTGACGGCGGTGACTCTGGAAACACCATATATTTT CASDGGDSGNTIYF TRBJ1-3 TRBV19 - -
TGTGCCAGCAGCTTGGCAGGGGTGCAAGAGACCCAGTACTTC CASSLAGVQETQYF TRBJ2-5 TRBV5-4 - once
TGTGCCACCAGCAGATCGCATCAGCCCCAGCATTTT CATSRSHQPQHF TRBJ1-5 TRBV15 - -
TGTGCCAGCAGCCTCCCCCACGAGCAGTACTTC CASSLPHEQYF TRBJ2-7 TRBV7-9 - -
TGTGCCAGCAGCTGGGAACTAGGAGATACGCAGTATTTT CASSWELGDTQYF TRBJ2-3 TRBV7-6 - -
TGTGCCAGCTTGTTCTTCTGGTCTTCCTACGAGCAGTACTTC CASLFFWSSYEQYF TRBJ2-7 TRBV27 - -
TGCGCCAGCAGCTTGGTCGGGGGGCGACCCTACGAGCAGTACTTC CASSLVGGRPYEQYF TRBJ2-7 TRBV5-1 - -
TGCGCCAGCAGTCCTGGGGGGGCCCCGCAGCCCCAGCATTTT CASSPGGAPQPQHF TRBJ1-5 TRBV5-1 - -
TGCGCCAGCAGACCGGGGCCGAACACTGAAGCTTTCTTT CASRPGPNTEAFF TRBJ1-1 TRBV5-1 - few
TGTGCCAGCAGAACTGCTCCGGGGCGTACCTACGAGCAGTACTTC CASRTAPGRTYEQYF TRBJ2-7 TRBV6-1 - -
TGCGCCAGCAGGCCTACTAGCGGGCAGACCTACGAGCAGTACTTC CASRPTSGQTYEQYF TRBJ2-7 TRBV5-1 TRBD2 -
TGTGCCAGCAGTGTACAGGGGGCGGAAGATGGCTATGGCTACACCTTC CASSVQGAEDGYGYTF TRBJ1-2 TRBV28 TRBD1 -
TGTGCCAGCAGTTTAGTGTTGAACACTGAAGCTTTCTTT CASSLVLNTEAFF TRBJ1-1 TRBV28 - -
TGTGCCTGGAGTGGTCAGGGTCATCCGTTCTTC CAWSGQGHPFF TRBJ2-1 TRBV30 - -
TGTGCCAGCTCACCGACAGGGGACTATGGCTACACCTTC CASSPTGDYGYTF TRBJ1-2 TRBV18 TRBD1 -
TGTGCCAGCAGTGTAAGGACAGGGGCCGGCTATGGCTACACCTTC CASSVRTGAGYGYTF TRBJ1-2 TRBV28 TRBD1 -
TGTGCCAGTAGTGTATCGGGACAGGGGGCTCACACTGAAGCTTTCTTT CASSVSGQGAHTEAFF TRBJ1-1 TRBV19 TRBD1 -
TGTGCCAGCAGCCCCCAGGAGGGGGGGTCCGCTCAGCCCCAGCATTTT CASSPQEGGSAQPQHF TRBJ1-5 TRBV4-2 - -
TGTGCCTGGATCGCCCTCAATGAGCAGTTCTTC CAWIALNEQFF TRBJ2-1 TRBV30 - -
TGTGCCATCAGTGAGAATGACGGGGCGAATGGCTACACCTTC CAISENDGANGYTF TRBJ1-2 TRBV10-3 - -
TGTGCCAGCTCACTACAGAGGTCCGGGGAGCTGTTTTTT CASSLQRSGELFF TRBJ2-2 TRBV18 - -
TGTGCCAGCAGCGTTACAGGGGGAGAGACTGAAGCTTTCTTT CASSVTGGETEAFF TRBJ1-1 TRBV11-2 TRBD1 -
TGCAGCGTTGAAGGGACTGGCGGGGATTACGAGCAGTACTTC CSVEGTGGDYEQYF TRBJ2-7 TRBV29-1 - -
TGTGCCAGCAGCGTAATAGGAGCGGGTCAAGAGACCCAGTACTTC CASSVIGAGQETQYF TRBJ2-5 TRBV9 - -
TGTGCCAGCAGTTCCGGCCGTTCCTACGAGCAGTACTTC CASSSGRSYEQYF TRBJ2-7 TRBV6-5 - once
TGCAGCGCCGAGACAACCGACTATGGCTACACCTTC CSAETTDYGYTF TRBJ1-2 TRBV29-1 - -
TGTGCCAGCAGGAGCTCCGGTTACAATGAGCAGTTCTTC CASRSSGYNEQFF TRBJ2-1 TRBV6-1 - -
TGTGCCAGTAGTACCCCAGGGCCCCAGCATTTT CASSTPGPQHF TRBJ1-5 TRBV19 - few
TGTGCCAGCAGTTACTCTATGTCGGAAAAACTGTTTTTT CASSYSMSEKLFF TRBJ1-4 TRBV6-5 - -
TGTGCCAGCAGCTTAGCAGGCAGAAACTACGAGCAGTACTTC CASSLAGRNYEQYF TRBJ2-7 TRBV7-8 - -
TGTGCCAGCAGTTTATTACTAGCGGGAGAGGGGGAGCAGTACTTC CASSLLLAGEGEQYF TRBJ2-7 TRBV28 TRBD2 -
TGTGCCAGCAGTCCCTCTAAGAATGAGCAGTTCTTC CASSPSKNEQFF TRBJ2-1 TRBV6-6 - -